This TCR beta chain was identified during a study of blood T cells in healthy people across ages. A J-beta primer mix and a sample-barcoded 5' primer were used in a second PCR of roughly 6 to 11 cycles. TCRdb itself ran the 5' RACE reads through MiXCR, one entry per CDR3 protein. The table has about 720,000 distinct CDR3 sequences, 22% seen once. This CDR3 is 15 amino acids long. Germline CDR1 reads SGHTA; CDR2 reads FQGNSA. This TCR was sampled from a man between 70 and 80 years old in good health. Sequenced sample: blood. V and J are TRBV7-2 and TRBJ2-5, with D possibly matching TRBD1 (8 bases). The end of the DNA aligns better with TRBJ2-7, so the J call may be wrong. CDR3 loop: CASSPQGGVSYEQYF. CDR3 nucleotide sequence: TGTGCCAGCAGCCCACAGGGGGGGGTTTCCTACGAGCAGTACTTC.